One and the same sample provided the 7 T cell receptor beta chains below, sequenced in a study of identical twins. TCRdb reprocessed the 5' RACE reads with MiXCR, giving one entry per CDR3 protein. The table shows about 460,000 distinct CDR3 sequences, with 14% occurring only once. The same data also went into a second study, on yellow fever vaccine responses in identical twins.

The sample taken for sequencing was CD4+ T cells sorted from blood. The receptors were gathered from a woman aged 18-29 years in good health.

The rearrangement links TRBV18 to TRBJ2-7; TRBD1 aligns across 8 bases. The CDR3 contains 14 residues. Germline lookup yields CDR1 KGHSH and CDR2 LQKENI. The V gene end was trimmed by 3 bases and the J gene end by 6 bases; junction bases not matched to a gene: 7. The CDR3 nucleotides are TGTGCCAGCTCACCCCAGACAGGGGCAGGCGAGCAGTACTTC. As protein: CASSPQTGAGEQYF. Full variable domain (remainder filled in from reference TRBV18 and TRBJ2-7): NAGVMQNPRHLVRRRGQEARLRCSPMKGHSHVYWYRQLPEEGLKFMVYLQKENIIDESGMPKERFSAEFPKEGPSILRIQQVVRGDSAAYFCASSPQTGAGEQYFGPGTRLTVT.

This clonotype has a handful of counts. J is TRBJ2-2 and V is TRBV9, with TRBD2 matching over 9 bases. V trimming: 4 bases; J trimming: 3 bases; junction bases outside the gene matches: 7. Germline V gene data show CDR1 as SGDLS and CDR2 as YYNGEE. The CDR3 loop spans 16 amino acids. The CDR3 DNA reads TGTGCCAGCAGCTGGGGAGCGGGAGGCGACACCGGGGAGCTGTTTTTT. Translating it yields CASSWGAGGDTGELFF.

Regarding this clonotype: This may come from a read error, since a much larger clone is one base off. The gene calls are TRBV12-3 or TRBV12-4 and TRBJ2-7, with a tentative D call TRBD1 (5 bases). The CDR3 spans 13 residues. CDR3 residues: CASRLDSSYEQYF. The CDR3 coding sequence is TGTGCCAGCAGGTTAGACAGCTCCTACGAGCAGTACTTC.

The chain couples TRBV28 to TRBJ2-5; TRBD2 matches 8 bases. The CDR3 spans 12 residues. CDR1 and CDR2 (germline): MDHEN, SYDVKM. J lost 3 bases, V lost 6 bases, and 0 bases had no gene match. Written as DNA, the CDR3 is TGTGCCAGCAGCGGGAGGGAAGAGACCCAGTACTTC. This sequence encodes CASSGREETQYF.

This clonotype was counted between two and nine times. This chain connects TRBV5-1 to TRBJ2-5; D call uncertain. Germline CDR1 and CDR2: SGHRS and YFSETQ. This CDR3 contains 14 residues. Between the trimmed V and J ends, which lost 5 bases and 4 bases, there was a span of 15 bases. CDR3 nucleotide sequence: TGCGCCAGCAGGAAGGAGTTTGGCGGAGAGACCCAGTACTTC. Amino acids: CASRKEFGGETQYF.

The rearrangement links TRBV5-1 to TRBJ2-1, with D perhaps TRBD1 or TRBD2 (5 bases each). Germline values: CDR1 SGHRS, CDR2 YFSETQ. V lost 0 bases, J lost 7 bases, and 17 bases lay in between. The CDR3 runs 16 residues. CDR3 DNA: TGCGCCAGCAGCTTGGTCGGGACCCCAGTAGGGAATGAGCAGTTCTTC. As protein: CASSLVGTPVGNEQFF.

This clonotype was counted ten times or more. This sequence joins TRBV5-6 and TRBJ2-6; D is undetermined. Trimming took off 3 bases at V and 0 bases at J, with 10 bases between the two ends. The CDR3 contains 16 residues. The germline gives CDR1 SGHDT, CDR2 YYEEEE. CDR3 sequence reads: CASSWRLNSGANVLTF. The CDR3 coding sequence is TGTGCCAGCAGCTGGAGACTGAACTCTGGGGCCAACGTCCTGACTTTC. Variable domain in full (rest from reference TRBV5-6 and TRBJ2-6): DAGVTQSPTHLIKTRGQQVTLRCSPKSGHDTVSWYQQALGQGPQFIFQYYEEEERQRGNFPDRFSGHQFPNYSSELNVNALLLGDSALYLCASSWRLNSGANVLTFGAGSRLTVL.